Sequencing of this TCR beta chain was carried out in a study of CD8 T cells in ankylosing spondylitis. TCRdb re-called the 5' RACE reads with MiXCR, one entry per CDR3 protein. Here the sample spans fewer than 400,000 distinct CDR3 sequences, approximately 20% being singletons. As concerns this clonotype: Its antigen remains unknown.

CDR1 SGHRS and CDR2 YFSETQ come from the germline V gene. The trim removed 4 bases at V and 4 bases at J, leaving 9 bases unmatched. There are 15 residues in the CDR3. Study observations and caveats: In ankylosing spondylitis blood, a motif of several highly homologous TCR beta variants appeared characteristic.

The V call is TRBV5-1, the J call TRBJ2-5; 8 nucleotides agree with TRBD1. Sequencing was carried out using blood, either unsorted or a sorted T cell fraction (not recorded which). This TCR was recovered from a male donor with ankylosing spondylitis. The CDR3 region is CASSIAGTGGETQYF. The CDR3, as DNA: TGCGCCAGCAGCATAGCCGGGACAGGAGGAGAGACCCAGTACTTC.